This T cell receptor beta chain emerged from a study of blood T cells in healthy people across ages. In the case of this clonotype: Its specificity is unknown.

General study results and limits: Estimates of diversity drawn from one million T cells were considered underestimates.

The second PCR ran about 6 to 12 cycles with a sample-barcoded 5' primer and J-beta primers. TCRdb fed the 5' RACE reads into MiXCR, producing one record per CDR3 protein. This repertoire shows approximately 820,000 distinct CDR3 sequences, around 42% found once; its top ten account for around 21%. The CDR3 length is 15 residues. V shed 2 bases, J shed 2 bases, and the junction held 6 bases outside the gene matches. Germline CDR1 and CDR2: LNHNV and YYDKDF (reference sequence). Each sample yielded at least 5.5 micrograms of PBMC total RNA. The origin of this receptor is a man aged 60 to 75 in good health. J is TRBJ2-7 and V is TRBV15; 7 bases line up with TRBD1. The sequenced material came from blood. CDR3 in DNA: TGTGCCACCAGCAGACTACAGGGGCCGCCCTACGAGCAGTACTTC. Its translation is CATSRLQGPPYEQYF.